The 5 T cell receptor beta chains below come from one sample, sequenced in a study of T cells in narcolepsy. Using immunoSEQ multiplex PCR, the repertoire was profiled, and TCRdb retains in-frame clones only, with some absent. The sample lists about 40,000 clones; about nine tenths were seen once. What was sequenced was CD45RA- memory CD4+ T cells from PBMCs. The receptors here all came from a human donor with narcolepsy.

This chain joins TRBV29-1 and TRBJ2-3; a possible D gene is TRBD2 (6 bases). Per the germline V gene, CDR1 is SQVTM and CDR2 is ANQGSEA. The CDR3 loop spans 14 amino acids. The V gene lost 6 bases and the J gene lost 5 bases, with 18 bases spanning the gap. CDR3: CSVGTSTIGDTQYF. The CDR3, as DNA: TGCAGCGTGGGGACTTCTACAATAGGAGATACGCAGTATTTT.

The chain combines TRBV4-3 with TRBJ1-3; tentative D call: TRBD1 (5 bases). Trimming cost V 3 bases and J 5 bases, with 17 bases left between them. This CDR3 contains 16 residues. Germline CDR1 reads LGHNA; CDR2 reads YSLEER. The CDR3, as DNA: TGCGCCAGCAGCCATTCGTCAGAAAACAGGAGAAACACCATATATTTT. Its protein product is CASSHSSENRRNTIYF.

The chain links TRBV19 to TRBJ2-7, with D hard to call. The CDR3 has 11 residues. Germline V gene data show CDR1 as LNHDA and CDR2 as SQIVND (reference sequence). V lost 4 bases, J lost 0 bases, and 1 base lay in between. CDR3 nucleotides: TGTGCCAGTAGTAACTCCTACGAGCAGTACTTC. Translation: CASSNSYEQYF.

The CDR3 nucleotides read TGTGCCAGCAGCTCCCCGACGGGCGGAGGCTACACCTTC. This gives the protein CASSSPTGGGYTF. The V call is TRBV7-9, the J call TRBJ1-2; no definite D call. Germline V gene sequence: CDR1 SEHNR, CDR2 FQNEAQ (reference sequence). This CDR3 comprises 13 residues. With 4 bases removed from V and 8 bases from J, the gap between germline ends came to 14 bases.

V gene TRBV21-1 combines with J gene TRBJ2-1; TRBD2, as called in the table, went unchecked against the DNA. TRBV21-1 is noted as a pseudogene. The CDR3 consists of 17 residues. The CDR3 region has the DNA TGTGCCAGCAGCAAAGTACGTCCGGGAGAGGCCAAACCTGAGCAGTTCTTC. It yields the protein CASSKVRPGEAKPEQFF.